One and the same sample provided the 18 T cell receptor beta chains below, sequenced in a study of T-cell reconstitution after alpha-beta-depleted transplantation in children. A TCRbeta library incorporating unique molecular identifiers was prepared. One entry per CDR3 protein, called by TCRdb with MiXCR from the PCR reads. Among 440,000 or so distinct CDR3 sequences listed, roughly 43% were seen once. The source material was PBMCs, sampled before TCRalphabeta/CD19-depleted stem cell transplant. Receptor source: a girl aged 2 to 9 with aplastic anemia, due to receive a stem cell transplant.

This chain joins TRBV25-1 and TRBJ2-5; 13 bases align to TRBD2. Trimming removed 4 bases from V and 4 bases from J; junction bases left unmatched: 9. CDR1 MGHDK and CDR2 SYGVNS come from the germline V gene. CDR3 length: 17 amino acids. The CDR3 DNA reads TGTGCCAGCAGTGCTAAGCGACTAGCGGGAGGTGGAGAGACCCAGTACTTC. It codes for CASSAKRLAGGGETQYF.

This clonotype was recorded a few times. This sequence joins TRBV3-1 and TRBJ1-1; D unclear. Trimming took off 2 bases at V and 8 bases at J, with 9 bases between the two ends. The CDR3 has 12 amino acids. Germline lookup yields CDR1 LGHDT and CDR2 YNNKEL (reference sequence). Here the CDR3 DNA reads TGTGCCAGCAGCCAAAGCTCGGGAGAAGCTTTCTTT. As protein: CASSQSSGEAFF.

The table lists this clonotype with many counts. V gene TRBV7-9 combines with J gene TRBJ2-7; weak D call: TRBD1 (5 bases). The CDR3 spans 15 residues. Germline V CDR1 and CDR2: SEHNR, FQNEAQ (reference sequence). V was shortened by 2 bases and J by 5 bases, with 16 bases between the two germline ends. CDR3 DNA sequence: TGTGCCAGCAGCTTATCTGAGCAGGGAAGGAACGAGCAGTACTTC. Protein: CASSLSEQGRNEQYF.

The chain carries TRBV27 and TRBJ2-1; 8 positions match TRBD1. Trimming took 5 bases from V and 7 from J; bases not matched to a gene: 10. The CDR3 spans 15 residues. Germline V lookup: CDR1 MNHEY, CDR2 SMNVEV (reference sequence). The CDR3 loop is CASSKQGGEKNEQFF. CDR3 DNA sequence: TGTGCCAGCAGTAAACAGGGGGGTGAAAAAAATGAGCAGTTCTTC.

The chain uses TRBV3-1 and TRBJ2-5, with D perhaps TRBD1 (5 bases). The CDR3 consists of 14 residues. Between the trimmed V and J ends, which lost 5 bases and 2 bases, there was a span of 12 bases. Germline V gene sequence: CDR1 LGHDT, CDR2 YNNKEL (reference sequence). The CDR3 is CASSWTFMQETQYF. The CDR3, as DNA: TGTGCCAGCAGCTGGACATTCATGCAAGAGACCCAGTACTTC.

The chain carries TRBV6-1 and TRBJ1-1, with 9 bases identical to TRBD1. CDR1 is MNHNS, CDR2 SASEGT, per germline. The CDR3 length is 13 residues. V was pared by 6 bases and J by 8 bases, with 7 bases of the junction left unmatched. The CDR3 sequence is CASSRDRVGEAFF. The DNA for the CDR3 is TGTGCCAGCAGCCGGGACAGGGTAGGCGAAGCTTTCTTT.

The CDR3 DNA reads as TGTGCCAGCAGCTCCAGTCAGGGGGCCCCATTGAACACCGGGGAGCTGTTTTTT. This sequence encodes CASSSSQGAPLNTGELFF. The J gene is TRBJ2-2, the V gene TRBV7-3; 8 positions match TRBD1. CDR3 size: 18 residues. Germline trimming cut 4 bases from V and 1 base from J; bases unmatched to any gene: 11. Germline CDR1 is SGHTA and CDR2 is FQGTGA. Drawing the rest from reference TRBV7-3 and TRBJ2-2, the complete variable domain is GAGVSQTPSNKVTEKGKYVELRCDPISGHTALYWYRQSLGQGPEFLIYFQGTGAADDSGLPNDRFFAVRPEGSVSTLKIQRTERGDSAVYLCASSSSQGAPLNTGELFFGEGSRLTVL.

The chain joins TRBV20-1 to TRBJ1-1; D is unclear. Germline CDR1 DFQATT, CDR2 SNEGSKA (reference sequence). Trimming left V 6 bases short and J 3 bases short, with 11 bases between. This CDR3 has 12 residues. The CDR3 here is CSAARIHTEAFF. In DNA form, the CDR3 reads TGCAGTGCAGCCAGGATCCACACTGAAGCTTTCTTT.

The CDR3 bases are TGTGCCAGCAGGGTCGGGGTTGAAGCTTTCTTT. Residues: CASRVGVEAFF. J is TRBJ1-1 and V is TRBV7-9; D gene ambiguous. CDR1 SEHNR and CDR2 FQNEAQ come from the germline V gene (reference sequence). The CDR3 sequence is 11 residues long. The V end was cut by 6 bases, the J end by 7 bases, with 9 bases between. Drawing the rest from reference TRBV7-9 and TRBJ1-1, the complete variable domain is DTGVSQNPRHKITKRGQNVTFRCDPISEHNRLYWYRQTLGQGPEFLTYFQNEAQLEKSRLLSDRFSAERPKGSFSTLEIQRTEQGDSAMYLCASRVGVEAFFGQGTRLTVV.

This clonotype has ten or more counts. The chain couples TRBV6-5 to TRBJ2-1, with D perhaps matching TRBD2 (5 bases). This CDR3 comprises 16 residues. The germline CDR1 and CDR2 sequences are MNHEY and SVGAGI. V shed 0 bases and J shed 3 bases, with 12 bases lying between them. CDR3 region: CASSYSIDSDYNEQFF. The DNA for the CDR3 is TGTGCCAGCAGTTACTCGATAGATAGCGACTACAATGAGCAGTTCTTC.

The chain combines TRBV9 with TRBJ1-1; tentatively, D is TRBD1 (5 bases). Trimming stripped 3 bases from V and 1 base from J, with 16 bases between. CDR3 length: 16 amino acids. Germline CDR1 is SGDLS and CDR2 is YYNGEE. CDR3 coding DNA: TGTGCCAGCAGCGCGCCCCGATCGGGGGAGAACACTGAAGCTTTCTTT. It specifies CASSAPRSGENTEAFF.

The chain has TRBV24-1 and TRBJ2-2; the D gene is possibly TRBD1 (5 bases). Germline V lookup: CDR1 KGHDR, CDR2 SFDVKD. V was shortened by 7 bases and J by 4 bases, with 9 bases between the two germline ends. The CDR3 consists of 13 residues. The CDR3 loop is CATSRQSTGELFF. Written as DNA, the CDR3 is TGTGCCACCAGCCGACAGAGCACCGGGGAGCTGTTTTTT.

This clonotype was seen repeatedly, ten times or more. The rearrangement joins TRBV29-1 to TRBJ1-4, with D possibly TRBD1 on 5 matching bases. This CDR3 contains 11 residues. Trimming pared 3 bases from V and 13 bases from J, leaving 12 bases between. The germline gives CDR1 SQVTM, CDR2 ANQGSEA. CDR3 in DNA: TGCAGCGTTGATTTGTGGGGGGGACTGTTTTTT. It yields the protein CSVDLWGGLFF. The variable domain in full, completed from reference TRBV29-1 and TRBJ1-4, reads SAVISQKPSRDICQRGTSLTIQCQVDSQVTMMFWYRQQPGQSLTLIATANQGSEATYESGFVIDKFPISRPNLTFSTLTVSNMSPEDSSIYLCSVDLWGGLFFGSGTQLSVL.

V usage is TRBV28 and J usage is TRBJ2-7, with TRBD1 matching over 8 bases. With V trimmed by 6 bases and J by 2 bases, 9 bases remained unmatched. Germline lookup yields CDR1 MDHEN and CDR2 SYDVKM. The CDR3 is made up of 15 amino acids. The CDR3 nucleotides read TGTGCCAGCAGCTCACCCTGGACAGGGCCCTACGAGCAGTACTTC. Translated: CASSSPWTGPYEQYF.

The chain couples TRBV20-1 to TRBJ2-4; D not resolved. V lost 2 bases and J lost 0, with 11 bases in between. The CDR3 consists of 15 residues. The germline gives CDR1 DFQATT, CDR2 SNEGSKA (reference sequence). In DNA form, the CDR3 reads TGCAGTGCTAGAAGGCTTAACGTAGCCAAAAACATTCAGTACTTC. Residues: CSARRLNVAKNIQYF.

The J gene is TRBJ2-1, the V gene TRBV4-2; 13 nucleotides agree with TRBD2. This CDR3 spans 19 amino acids. Germline CDR1 is LGHNA and CDR2 is YNFKEQ. Trimming took 0 bases from V and 2 from J; bases not matched to a gene: 7. The CDR3, as DNA: TGTGCCAGCAGCCAAGAGCCCGGACTAGCGGGAGCGACCTACAATGAGCAGTTCTTC. Translating gives CASSQEPGLAGATYNEQFF.

This chain connects TRBV7-9 to TRBJ2-3, with unresolved D. The germline V gene encodes CDR1 SEHNR and CDR2 FQNEAQ (reference sequence). The CDR3 extends over 14 amino acids. The V end was cut by 3 bases, the J end by 2 bases, with 9 bases between. The CDR3 DNA is TGTGCCAGCAGCTTGTCGGTTGACACAGATACGCAGTATTTT. Amino acid sequence: CASSLSVDTDTQYF.

The CDR3 region is CASSYSRGDEKLFF. CDR3 DNA: TGTGCCAGCAGTTACTCTCGGGGGGATGAAAAACTGTTTTTT. This rearrangement joins TRBV6-5 to TRBJ1-4; D might be TRBD1 (5 bases). Germline CDR1 is MNHEY and CDR2 is SVGAGI. V dropped 0 bases and J dropped 6 bases, with 8 bases sitting between them. This CDR3 has 14 residues.